This is a list of T cell receptor beta chains from one sample in a study of blood T cell repertoires in COVID-19. Some clones are missing from TCRdb's copy, which holds only in-frame ones; the method was immunoSEQ multiplex PCR. The sample records some 51,000 clones, around 90% being singletons. The sequenced sample was peripheral blood. The receptors shown here come from a human donor with active COVID-19. The donor label of this sample is uncertain. Each CDR3 is given with its conserved first and last residue. The order of the fields is clone size, V gene, J gene, D gene, CDR3 DNA, CDR3 protein. The D gene is left open where the match is weak. Part of the rows lack a size; the others show once, few, many or a class for expanded clones.

-,TRBV7-6,TRBJ1-4,TRBD1,TGTGCCAGCAGCTTAGCGCGGGGGACAGGCTTTAATGAAAAACTGTTTTTT,CASSLARGTGFNEKLFF
-,TRBV27,TRBJ2-7,-,TGTGCCAGCAGGACAAACAGGGCGAGCTCCTACGAGCAGTACTTC,CASRTNRASSYEQYF
-,TRBV27,TRBJ1-1,-,TGTGCCAGCAGCCACCCCCAGGGCCTGGGCACTGAAGCTTTCTTT,CASSHPQGLGTEAFF
once,TRBV7-3,TRBJ1-6,-,TGTGCCAGCAGCTTAACGATGGCAGGGGAGTCACCCCTCCACTTT,CASSLTMAGESPLHF
-,TRBV12-5,TRBJ1-1,-,TGTGCTAGTGGTTCGACAGAGATCACTGAAGCTTTCTTT,CASGSTEITEAFF
-,TRBV5-1,TRBJ1-3,-,TGCGCCAGCAGCTTGGGCGGGACGGGATCGTCTGGAAACACCATATATTTT,CASSLGGTGSSGNTIYF
-,TRBV28,TRBJ2-7,-,TGTGCCAGCAGTTTACCAAGAGCATCCGAGCAGTACTTC,CASSLPRASEQYF
-,TRBV19,TRBJ2-3,-,TGTGCCAGTAGTACCCAGGGATCTGGAGATACGCAGTATTTT,CASSTQGSGDTQYF
-,TRBV19,TRBJ2-3,TRBD1,TGTGCCAGTAGGACAGGGGGCTGGACAGATACGCAGTATTTT,CASRTGGWTDTQYF
-,TRBV19,TRBJ2-2,TRBD2,TGTGCCAGTAGCCTTCCGGGACTAGCGGGAGTACCCGGGGAGCTGTTTTTT,CASSLPGLAGVPGELFF
once,TRBV6-5,TRBJ1-5,TRBD1,TGTGCCAGCAGCCCCGGGACAGTTTCAGGTCAGCCCCAGCATTTT,CASSPGTVSGQPQHF
-,TRBV6-2/TRBV6-3,TRBJ1-5,-,TGTGCCAGCAGTCGCGGCCCCGGGGGTCAGCCCCAGCATTTT,CASSRGPGGQPQHF
-,TRBV27,TRBJ2-7,TRBD1,TGTGCCAGCAGTCCACGGGACAGAACTTCCTACGAGCAGTACTTC,CASSPRDRTSYEQYF
few,TRBV5-1,TRBJ1-2,-,TGCGCCAGCCATCCCGGGCAGGGGTCGGCTGGCTACACCTTC,CASHPGQGSAGYTF
once,TRBV10-3,TRBJ2-1,-,TGTGCCATCAGTGAGTCGACAGGCGATTACAATGAGCAGTTCTTC,CAISESTGDYNEQFF
-,TRBV3-1/TRBV3-2,TRBJ1-1,-,TGTGCCAGCAGCCCACCCCACAGGAACACTGAAGCTTTCTTT,CASSPPHRNTEAFF
-,TRBV10-3,TRBJ2-1,-,TGTGCCATCAGTGTTGGACAGAGTATGTACAATGAGCAGTTCTTC,CAISVGQSMYNEQFF
-,TRBV6-5,TRBJ1-1,TRBD1,TGTGCCAGCAGTAACAGGGGATGGGGGGAAGCTTTCTTT,CASSNRGWGEAFF
once,TRBV4-3,TRBJ1-1,-,TGCGCCAGCAGCCAAAGCCGCCAGGGAACCTCTGAAGCTTTCTTT,CASSQSRQGTSEAFF
-,TRBV18,TRBJ1-1,TRBD1,TGTGCCAGCTCACCTCTATCGGACAGGATGAACACTGAAGCTTTCTTT,CASSPLSDRMNTEAFF
-,TRBV4-1,TRBJ2-2,TRBD1,TGCGCCAGCAGCCGGGGGACAGCGAACACCGGGGAGCTGTTTTTT,CASSRGTANTGELFF
-,TRBV18,TRBJ2-5,-,TGTGCCAGCTCACCAGGCAGCCAAGAGACCCAGTACTTC,CASSPGSQETQYF
-,TRBV10-2,TRBJ1-5,-,TGCGCCAGCAGTGAGGCATTCGGACAGTACTACAATCAGCCCCAGCATTTT,CASSEAFGQYYNQPQHF
-,TRBV7-9,TRBJ1-6,TRBD1,TGTGCCAGCAGGCCGACAGGGGGCAGTTCACCCCTCCACTTT,CASRPTGGSSPLHF
-,TRBV5-1,TRBJ2-3,TRBD1,TGCGCCAGCAGCTTCACCGGGACAGGGTACGGCACAGATACGCAGTATTTT,CASSFTGTGYGTDTQYF
-,TRBV25-1,TRBJ2-5,TRBD1,TGTGCCACCAGCCGGGACAGGGGGAATATCCAAGAGACCCAGTACTTC,CATSRDRGNIQETQYF
-,TRBV11-3,TRBJ2-2,-,TGTGCCAGCAGCCGACATCTGGAGGGGAAGGAACTGTTTTTT,CASSRHLEGKELFF
-,TRBV27,TRBJ2-1,TRBD1,TGTGCCAGCAGACCCGACAGGGGGCACTACAATGAGCAGTTCTTC,CASRPDRGHYNEQFF
once,TRBV9,TRBJ2-1,TRBD2,TGTGCCAGCAGCTCATCACTAGCGGGAGGGTTTGTGGATGAGCAGTTCTTC,CASSSSLAGGFVDEQFF
-,TRBV27,TRBJ2-1,TRBD1,TGTGCCAGCAGATCGACAGGGCCCAATGAGCAGTTCTTC,CASRSTGPNEQFF
-,TRBV7-2,TRBJ2-1,TRBD1,TGTGCCAGCAGCTTCGACAGGGGCTCCTACAATGAGCAGTTCTTC,CASSFDRGSYNEQFF
-,TRBV27,TRBJ2-7,-,TGTGCCAGCAGTTTATCCCTGGGGGCAAGCTCCTACGAGCAGTACTTC,CASSLSLGASSYEQYF
-,TRBV29-1,TRBJ1-2,TRBD1,TGCAGCGCCCGGACAGGGCGGAACTATGGCTACACCTTC,CSARTGRNYGYTF
-,TRBV28,TRBJ1-2,TRBD1,TGTGCCAGCAGCCTAGCCGGACAGGGCGAACGGTATGGCTACACCTTC,CASSLAGQGERYGYTF
-,TRBV27,TRBJ2-7,TRBD2,TGTGCCAGCAGTTTAACTGTCCCTAGCGGGAGTTCCTACGAGCAGTACTTC,CASSLTVPSGSSYEQYF
-,TRBV28,TRBJ2-3,TRBD1,TGTGCCAGCAGATGGACAGGCGGCACAGATACGCAGTATTTT,CASRWTGGTDTQYF
-,TRBV15,TRBJ1-6,-,TGTGCCACCAGCAGCTTCCCTCATAAGGACATAAGGAAACCCCTCCACTTT,CATSSFPHKDIRKPLHF
-,TRBV9,TRBJ2-1,TRBD1,TGTGCCAGCAGCGCTCCACCGGGACAGGAGTACAATGAGCAGTTCTTC,CASSAPPGQEYNEQFF
-,TRBV29-1,TRBJ1-1,TRBD1,TGCAGCGTGGCCGGGACAGCCACTGAAGCTTTCTTT,CSVAGTATEAFF
-,TRBV19,TRBJ2-3,TRBD1,TGTGCCAGTAGTATGGACAGGGGGACAGATACGCAGTATTTT,CASSMDRGTDTQYF
once,TRBV18,TRBJ1-5,-,TGTGCCAGCTCACAGACCCCACAGGGAAGAGGGTCTGTCAATCAGCCCCAGCATTTT,CASSQTPQGRGSVNQPQHF
once,TRBV19,TRBJ2-4,-,TGTGCCAGTAGTCCACCCTTACTGAGGCTGGCGGACATTCAGTACTTC,CASSPPLLRLADIQYF
-,TRBV6-1,TRBJ1-3,TRBD1,TGTGCCAGCAGTGCCCCGGGACAGGCTACTGGAAACACCATATATTTT,CASSAPGQATGNTIYF